The T cell receptor (beta chain) under discussion was sequenced for a study of long-term antiretroviral therapy in people with HIV. This was the immunoSEQ v3.0 assay at survey level. Repertoires were generated with immunoSEQ multiplex PCR, while TCRdb's copy carries only in-frame clones and drops some. The sample lists under 20,000 clones, about four fifths occurring once. Per the germline V gene, CDR1 is MNHEY and CDR2 is SVGAGI. V shed 7 bases and J 5 bases; nucleotides not matched to a gene: 9. The CDR3 totals 14 residues. Every one of the participants with HIV received treatment in the United States.

Sample: unsorted PBMCs, taken 0.3 years after starting antiretroviral therapy. This chain links TRBV6-5 with TRBJ1-2; TRBD1 agrees at 8 bases. This TCR derives from a woman aged 50 to 60 with HIV. The CDR3 reads CASTRQGMGYGYTF. For the CDR3, the DNA is TGTGCCAGCACCCGACAGGGGATGGGTTATGGCTACACCTTC.